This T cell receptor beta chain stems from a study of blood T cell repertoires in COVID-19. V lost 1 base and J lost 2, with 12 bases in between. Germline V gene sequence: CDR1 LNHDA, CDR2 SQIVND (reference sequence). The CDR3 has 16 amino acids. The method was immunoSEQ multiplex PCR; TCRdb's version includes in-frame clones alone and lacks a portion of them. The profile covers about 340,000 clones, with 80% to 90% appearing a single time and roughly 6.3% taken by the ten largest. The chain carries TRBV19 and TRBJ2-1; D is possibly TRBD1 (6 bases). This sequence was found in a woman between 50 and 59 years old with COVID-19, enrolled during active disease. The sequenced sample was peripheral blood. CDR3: CASSIGTVSAYNEQFF. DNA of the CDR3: TGTGCCAGTAGTATAGGGACAGTGTCCGCCTACAATGAGCAGTTCTTC.